This record covers a single T cell receptor beta chain. This clonotype has a count of ten or more. Its binding antigen is unknown. Base qualities are not at hand, and no much larger clone is one base apart. Only healthy Caucasian donors were included. Three pairs of female monozygotic twins, all aged roughly 18 to 30 years, made up the twin cohort. Positive isolation kits from Invitrogen were used to isolate the CD4+ and CD8+ T cell populations. V gives up 3 bases and J gives up 6 bases, and the segment between their germline ends measures 9 bases. As encoded in the germline V gene (reference sequence), CDR1 is DFQATT while CDR2 is SNEGSKA. The CDR3 contains 12 residues, cysteine and phenylalanine counted. Only the CDR3 DNA is retained, 36 bases long and in frame from the first base. The library was produced with 5' RACE. Sequencer: Illumina HiSeq 2000. A universal primer binding site was introduced by template switching, and a unique molecular identifier was present in the final cDNA, enabling accurate counting of TCR cDNA molecules. Specific primers in the conserved constant-segment region were used to synthesize first-strand cDNA for the TCR alpha and beta chains. To control for contamination, every cDNA library carried two barcodes: a SMART-Mk sample barcode plus Illumina barcodes. TruSeq adapter sequences, together with Illumina sample barcodes, were added in two successive PCR steps. The Illumina HiSeq platform was used with custom primers to sequence TCR alpha and beta cDNA libraries. The authors processed their data as follows. Unique molecular identifiers were extracted from raw reads with MiGEC, and CDR3 positions were determined with MiXCR. For each individual, recombination models were inferred using an EM algorithm with the repgenHMM and IGoR tools. The tcR package in R was used for shared clonotype analysis, with sharing normalized by the product of cloneset sizes. To study raw recombination without the effects of thymic and clonal selection, out-of-frame nonproductive sequences were analyzed. TCRdb ran its own pipeline on the public reads, namely fastp trimming at Q25 and MiXCR clone calling, and kept in-frame beta chains. Rows matching on CDR3 protein sequence are summarized as one entry with the most common DNA and genes. For this entry, the V and J calls and clone size follow TCRdb and not the study's own pipeline. This sample has some 230,000 distinct CDR3 sequences in its table, and under 8.5% of those were observed once. The ten most abundant clones make up approximately 14% of the sample.

This sample is part of a study of identical twins (dated by TCRdb to the mid-2010s). For the study in its entirety: TCR alpha and beta repertoires from monozygotic twins, unrelated adults of various ages and cord blood were deep-sequenced to test whether fetal clonotypes persist. To rule out contamination, the twin experiments were replicated at different times with different library preparation protocols.

Overall results and qualifications from the work: In monozygotic twins, recombination models systematically underestimated out-of-frame TCR alpha sharing, but the models matched the sharing seen between unrelated individuals. Compared with coincidental sharing between unrelated individuals, an excess of low generation-probability sequences was observed among out-of-frame TCR alpha sequences shared between twins. Because the same donors could not be followed over many years, the conclusions relied on cross-sectional statistical analysis. Invariant T cells such as MAIT and iNKT could partly confound zero-insertion analyses, although diverse VJ usage argued against such confounding for most clonotypes. A weaker excess of twin sharing was found in beta out-of-frame sequences because the signal-to-noise ratio was lowered by fewer shared sequences. Abundant cord blood beta clonotypes had fewer insertions, young adult naive repertoires showed a similar but weaker trend, and memory repertoires showed no such trend.

These data also featured in a second study, about T cells expressing NK-cell markers. Drawing on the second study: TCR beta-chain repertoires were profiled in sorted CD3+CD56+NKG2C+, CD3+CD56+NKG2C- and CD3+CD56-NKG2C+ T-cell subsets from about 8 donors. Seven of the eight sequenced donors were HCMV-seropositive and one was HCMV-seronegative. In several experiments an anti-gammadeltaTCR antibody was added to restrict sorting to alphabetaTCR-expressing T cells. In roughly six donors, the dominant CD3+CD56+NKG2C+ clonotypes ranked among the top 10 CD8+ clonotypes, making up roughly 1.0-7.0% of CD8+ T cells. Those dominant clonotypes were again the most abundant among CD3+CD56-NKG2C+ cells in several donors, at about 25-60.1%. Whether the expanded NKG2C-expressing T cell clones were specific for HCMV antigens was left unclear. The study sequenced eight donors, all healthy volunteers chosen at random: three men and five women. HCMV serostatus was determined by detecting HCMV-specific IgG in serum with a commercial ELISA kit. MIGEC handled demultiplexing of the reads and grouping by UMI, while MiTCR was used to assemble and quantify clonotypes. To exclude erroneous sequences, only TCR cDNA sequences supported by at least two reads were retained. The tcR package was used for downstream repertoire analysis, with clonotypes matched between fractions based on CDR3 nucleotide sequence plus V segment. VDJmatch was used to annotate antigen specificity against VDJdb, with one amino acid substitution in CDR3 permitted.

In this chain, TRBV20-1 is recombined with TRBJ2-1; confidence is insufficient to name the D gene. Sequenced input: CD8+ T cells sorted from blood. This clonotype originated in a woman aged 18-29 years in good health. The CDR3 protein: CSASGTRNEQFF. Read as DNA, the sequence is TGCAGTGCTAGTGGTACCCGCAATGAGCAGTTCTTC.